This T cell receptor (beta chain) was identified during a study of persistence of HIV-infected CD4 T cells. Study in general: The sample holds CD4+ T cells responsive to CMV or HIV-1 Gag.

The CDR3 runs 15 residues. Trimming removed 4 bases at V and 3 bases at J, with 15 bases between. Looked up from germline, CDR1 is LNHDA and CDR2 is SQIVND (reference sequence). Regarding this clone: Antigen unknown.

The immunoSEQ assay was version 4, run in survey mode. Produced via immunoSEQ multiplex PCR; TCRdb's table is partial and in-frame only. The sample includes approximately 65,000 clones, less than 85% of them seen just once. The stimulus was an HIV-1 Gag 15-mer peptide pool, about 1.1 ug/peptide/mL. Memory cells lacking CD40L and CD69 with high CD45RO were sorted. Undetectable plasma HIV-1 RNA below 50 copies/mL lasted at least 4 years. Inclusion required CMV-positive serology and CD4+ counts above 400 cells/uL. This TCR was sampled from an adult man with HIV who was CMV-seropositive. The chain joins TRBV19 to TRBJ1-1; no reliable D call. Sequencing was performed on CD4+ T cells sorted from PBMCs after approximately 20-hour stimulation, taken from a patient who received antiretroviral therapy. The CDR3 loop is CASSRGGNRDTEAFF. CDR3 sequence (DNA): TGTGCCAGTAGTAGAGGAGGAAATAGGGACACTGAAGCTTTCTTT.